These 13 T cell receptor beta chains originate from one sample sequenced in a study of control samples from healthy donors and cancer patients. Profiled with immunoSEQ multiplex PCR; TCRdb holds only in-frame clones, not every one. The data show some 130,000 clones, just under 95% seen once. The sample consisted of blood. The receptors here all came from a man aged 18 to 29 in good health.

This sequence joins TRBV6-5 and TRBJ1-1; D uncertain. The CDR3 has 13 amino acids. Germline assignment: CDR1 MNHEY and CDR2 SVGAGI. The V end lost 9 bases, the J end lost 1 base, and 12 bases lay between the germline ends. This chain's CDR3 is CASQYTGNTEAFF. CDR3 nucleotides: TGTGCCAGTCAATACACGGGGAACACTGAAGCTTTCTTT.

The chain joins TRBV10-3 to TRBJ1-2, with TRBD1 as a possible D gene (5 bases). Germline CDR1 reads ENHRY; CDR2 reads SYGVKD. V was clipped by 6 bases and J by 0 bases, with 14 bases between them. The CDR3 has 15 residues. The CDR3 protein is CAISYCRQTNYGYTF. The CDR3 DNA sequence: TGTGCCATCAGCTATTGCCGACAGACTAACTATGGCTACACCTTC.

This chain uses TRBV29-1 with TRBJ2-2, with TRBD1 matching over 12 bases. This CDR3 spans 16 amino acids. Germline V gene lookup returns CDR1 SQVTM and CDR2 ANQGSEA. J was trimmed by 4 bases and V by 3 bases; bases with no gene match: 6. The CDR3 DNA follows: TGCAGCGTTGATCGACCGGGACAGGGGGCCACCGGGGAGCTGTTTTTT. Amino acid sequence: CSVDRPGQGATGELFF.

This clone was seen a single time. The gene calls are TRBV5-5 and TRBJ2-7; D might be TRBD1 (6 bases). Per the germline V gene, CDR1 is SGHKS and CDR2 is YYEKEE (reference sequence). This CDR3 spans 14 amino acids. The ends were cut back, 0 bases at V and 2 bases at J, with 9 bases in the middle. The CDR3 reads CASSLDRATYEQYF. CDR3 coding DNA: TGTGCCAGCAGCTTGGACAGGGCCACCTACGAGCAGTACTTC. Full variable domain (missing parts from reference TRBV5-5 and TRBJ2-7): DAGVTQSPTHLIKTRGQQVTLRCSPISGHKSVSWYQQVLGQGPQFIFQYYEKEERGRGNFPDRFSARQFPNYSSELNVNALLLGDSALYLCASSLDRATYEQYFGPGTRLTVT.

The rearrangement uses TRBV2 and TRBJ1-1; D ambiguous. This CDR3 is 15 amino acids long. Trimming left V 6 bases short and J 9 bases short, with 23 bases between. Germline assignment: CDR1 SNHLY and CDR2 FYNNEI. CDR3 amino acids: CASRGHRGVLTQAFF. For the CDR3, the DNA is TGTGCCAGCAGAGGTCACCGGGGTGTGTTGACCCAAGCTTTCTTT. Based on the CDR3 plus reference TRBV2 and TRBJ1-1, the full variable domain is EPEVTQTPSHQVTQMGQEVILRCVPISNHLYFYWYRQILGQKVEFLVSFYNNEISEKSEIFDDQFSVERPDGSNFTLKIRSTKLEDSAMYFCASRGHRGVLTQAFFGQGTRLTVV.

The sample holds one count of this clone. The V call is TRBV30, the J call TRBJ1-1, with D perhaps matching TRBD1 (5 bases). V lost 2 bases, J lost 8 bases, and 15 bases lay in between. CDR3 length equals 13 residues. Germline lookup yields CDR1 GTSNPN and CDR2 SVGIG (reference sequence). CDR3 amino acids: CAWSSKREGEAFF. CDR3 in DNA: TGTGCCTGGAGTAGCAAACGGGAGGGGGAAGCTTTCTTT.

The count of this clone is one. The genes are TRBV6-1 and TRBJ1-4; D perhaps matches TRBD1 (5 bases). Germline V gives CDR1 MNHNS, CDR2 SASEGT. Trimming left V 0 bases short and J 0 bases short, with 8 bases between. This CDR3 has 16 amino acids. This CDR3 reads CASSEAYRTTNEKLFF. For the CDR3, the DNA is TGTGCCAGCAGTGAAGCCTACAGGACAACTAATGAAAAACTGTTTTTT.

This clone has only one observation. The V gene is TRBV9, the J gene TRBJ1-5; the D is unclear. This CDR3 comprises 15 residues. Germline assignment: CDR1 SGDLS and CDR2 YYNGEE. Trimming cost V 0 bases and J 2 bases, with 9 bases left between them. CDR3 nucleotide sequence: TGTGCCAGCAGCGTAGGGGGTGCTGGCAATCAGCCCCAGCATTTT. Translating gives CASSVGGAGNQPQHF.

The genes are TRBV3-1 (or the pseudogene TRBV3-2) and TRBJ1-3; the D gene is possibly TRBD1 (5 bases). V was cut by 2 bases and J by 0 bases, with 8 bases left in between. The CDR3 spans 15 residues. Germline CDR1 and CDR2: LGHDT and YNNKEL (reference sequence). The CDR3 DNA sequence: TGTGCCAGCAGCCAAAGGGGAGACTCTGGAAACACCATATATTTT. It codes for CASSQRGDSGNTIYF.

The V call is TRBV6-5, the J call TRBJ1-2; D gene unclear. V gave up 6 bases and J gave up 4 bases, with 12 bases separating them. The CDR3 spans 13 residues. CDR1 is MNHEY and CDR2 is SVGAGI in the germline V gene. CDR3 in amino acids: CASRPPATYGYTF. In nucleotides, the CDR3 is TGTGCCAGCAGGCCCCCCGCAACCTATGGCTACACCTTC.

This clone was recorded once. The J gene is TRBJ2-5, the V gene TRBV5-1, with a tentative D call TRBD2 (7 bases). CDR3 length: 15 residues. The V end was cut by 3 bases, the J end by 1 base, with 13 bases between. In germline, CDR1 is SGHRS, CDR2 YFSETQ. The CDR3 bases are TGCGCCAGCAGCTCAGGGGACTACTTCCAAGAGACCCAGTACTTC. It yields the protein CASSSGDYFQETQYF.

The genes are TRBV7-9 and TRBJ2-5; D not certain. Germline V gives CDR1 SEHNR, CDR2 FQNEAQ (reference sequence). This CDR3 has 14 amino acids. Trimming stripped 3 bases from V and 5 bases from J, with 13 bases between. DNA for the CDR3: TGTGCCAGCAGCTTCCCATTGGAATGGGAGACCCAGTACTTC. Translating it yields CASSFPLEWETQYF.

The J gene is TRBJ1-2, the V gene TRBV7-9; no definite D call. The CDR3 totals 12 residues. V was clipped by 1 base and J by 5 bases, with 5 bases between them. The germline gives CDR1 SEHNR, CDR2 FQNEAQ (reference sequence). The DNA of the CDR3 is TGTGCCAGCAGCTTAGGCCAGTATGGCTACACCTTC. This encodes CASSLGQYGYTF.